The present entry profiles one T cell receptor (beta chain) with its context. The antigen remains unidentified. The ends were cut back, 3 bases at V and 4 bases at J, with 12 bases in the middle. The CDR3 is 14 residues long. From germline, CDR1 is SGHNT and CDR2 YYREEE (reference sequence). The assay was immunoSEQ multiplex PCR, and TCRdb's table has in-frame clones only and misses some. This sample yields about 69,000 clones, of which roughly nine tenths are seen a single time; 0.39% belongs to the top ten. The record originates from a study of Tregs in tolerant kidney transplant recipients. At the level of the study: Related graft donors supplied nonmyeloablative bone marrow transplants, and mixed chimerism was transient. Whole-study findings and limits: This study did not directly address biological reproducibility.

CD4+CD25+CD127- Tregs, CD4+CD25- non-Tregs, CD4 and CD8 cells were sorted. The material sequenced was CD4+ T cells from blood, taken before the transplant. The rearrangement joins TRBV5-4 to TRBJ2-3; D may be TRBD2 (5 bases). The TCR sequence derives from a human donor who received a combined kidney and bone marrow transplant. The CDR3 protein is CASSSRVGSDTQYF. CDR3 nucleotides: TGTGCCAGCAGCTCGAGGGTAGGGTCAGATACGCAGTATTTT.